The T cell receptor beta chain under discussion was sequenced for a study of control samples from healthy donors and cancer patients. The CDR3 loop spans 14 amino acids. Germline values: CDR1 KGHDR, CDR2 SFDVKD. The J segment lost 5 bases and the V segment lost 12 bases, leaving 9 bases of the junction unmatched. Clones were sequenced by immunoSEQ multiplex PCR, and TCRdb holds only the in-frame ones, with some missing. This sample carries about 150,000 clones, about 94% of them seen once, and the ten largest clones take 5% to 6.5%. A single count supports this clone. This sequence joins TRBV24-1 and TRBJ2-2; TRBD1 aligns across 9 bases. The sequence came from a man aged 40-50 years in good health. Input material: blood. Here the CDR3 DNA reads TGTGCCTCCGCGGACAGGGGACGTACCGGGGAGCTGTTTTTT. It encodes CASADRGRTGELFF.